This TCR beta chain was obtained from a study of OX40 agonist ivuxolimab in advanced cancers. The method was immunoSEQ multiplex PCR; TCRdb's version includes in-frame clones alone and lacks a portion of them. The sample holds 65,000 to 95,000 clones, around 88% seen once. The sample was CD4+ or CD8+ T cells sorted from blood, taken in a trial of the OX40 agonist ivuxolimab. This clonotype was sampled from an adult with an advanced solid tumor such as melanoma, head and neck, liver or kidney cancer.

CDR3 sequence (DNA): TGTGCCAGCATGAAGTTAGCGGGACTCACAGATACGCAGTATTTT. This translates into CASMKLAGLTDTQYF. The chain is built from TRBV27 and TRBJ2-3, with 8 bases aligning to TRBD2. The CDR3 runs 15 residues. J gave up 2 bases and V 7 bases, and 8 bases lay outside the gene matches. CDR1 is MNHEY, CDR2 SMNVEV, per germline (reference sequence).